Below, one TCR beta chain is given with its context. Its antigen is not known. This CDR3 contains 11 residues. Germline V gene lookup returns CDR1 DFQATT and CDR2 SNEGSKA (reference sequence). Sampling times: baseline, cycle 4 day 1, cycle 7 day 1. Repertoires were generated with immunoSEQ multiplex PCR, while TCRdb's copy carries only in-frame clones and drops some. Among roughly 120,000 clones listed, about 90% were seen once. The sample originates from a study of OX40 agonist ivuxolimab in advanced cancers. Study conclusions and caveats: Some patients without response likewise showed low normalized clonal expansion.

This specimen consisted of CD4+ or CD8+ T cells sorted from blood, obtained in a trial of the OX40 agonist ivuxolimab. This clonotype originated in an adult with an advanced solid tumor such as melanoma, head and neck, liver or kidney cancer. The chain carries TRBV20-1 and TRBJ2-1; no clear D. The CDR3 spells CTRSANVDQFF. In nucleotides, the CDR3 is TGCACCAGGTCGGCCAACGTTGATCAGTTCTTC.